The 3 T cell receptor beta chains below were found in one sample sequenced in a study of T-cell reconstitution after alpha-beta-depleted transplantation in children. It was with unique molecular identifiers that the TCRbeta library was prepared. MiXCR was run by TCRdb on the PCR reads, yielding one entry per CDR3 protein. The sample includes roughly 180,000 distinct CDR3 sequences, less than 15% of them seen just once. The sequencing used PBMCs from the stem cell graft donor, collected from the stem cell graft. These receptors all come from a human donor who donated a stem cell graft to a child with acute lymphoblastic leukemia.

This clonotype was seen repeatedly, ten times or more. The rearrangement joins TRBV29-1 to TRBJ1-2; D unresolved. The length of the CDR3 is 15 residues. Germline V gene lookup returns CDR1 SQVTM and CDR2 ANQGSEA. The V end was cut by 8 bases, the J end by 0 bases, with 19 bases between. This chain's CDR3 is CSSTARTGANYGYTF. For the CDR3, the DNA is TGCAGCTCGACTGCGAGGACGGGTGCTAACTATGGCTACACCTTC.

Turning to this clonotype: Given a much more abundant clone one base away, this may be a read error. The V and J genes are TRBV7-9 and TRBJ2-2; 9 bases map to TRBD1. The CDR3 is 15 amino acids. The germline V gene has CDR1 SEHNR and CDR2 FQNEAQ (reference sequence). The CDR3 protein is CASRPDRGATGELLF. For the CDR3, the DNA is TGTGCCAGCAGGCCGGACAGGGGAGCCACCGGGGAGCTGCTTTTT.

A few counts support this clonotype. The rearrangement links TRBV7-8 to TRBJ2-5; 11 positions agree with TRBD2. The length of the CDR3 is 14 residues. Germline CDR1 reads SGHVS; CDR2 reads FQNEAQ. V was clipped by 5 bases and J by 5 bases; unmatched bases: 4. Here the CDR3 DNA reads TGTGCCAGCAGCCCCCGGACTAGCGGGGAGACCCAGTACTTC. Translating it yields CASSPRTSGETQYF.